This TCR beta chain is drawn from a study of long-term antiretroviral therapy in people with HIV (dated by TCRdb to between 2021 and 2022). Concerning the study at large: The earliest samples were collected roughly a decade before the 2015 WHO recommendation for immediate ART, at a time when ART was usually postponed until CD4 counts fell. A retrospective serial study tested whether ART initiation and durable HIV suppression were associated with changes in peripheral blood TRB repertoire composition and diversity. From some 30 adults with confirmed HIV infection, the cohort provided 150 to 200 cryopreserved PBMC samples, gathered serially across a mean of around 6 years (range 1-12). Among the 25 to 35 participants with HIV, approximately 10 were female. No cross-contamination during QIAcube processing was shown when test extractions of a monoclonal T-cell line were performed alongside about 33 polyclonal samples.

Inclusion was restricted to participants for whom at least one PBMC sample before ART initiation and at least two post-ART samples were available. Treatment was received in the United States of America by all participants with HIV. Before DNA extraction, cryopreserved samples containing 1-10 million PBMC were thawed and washed. At the time of the earliest PBMC sample, participants with HIV were aged between roughly 20 and 54 years. Per participant, PBMC samples came from 1-4 timepoints prior to ART initiation and 2-8 timepoints following ART initiation, for a median of 7 samples. Serial HIV viral load, CD4+ T-cell count, ART history and demographic data were obtained for every participant. Using a Qiagen kit on a QIAcube, genomic DNA was extracted from unsorted PBMC, with samples processed in batches of 12. In this sample, this clone turned up once. Its recognized antigen is unknown. Mismatch with germline at one junction end may stem from a read error.

The immunoSEQ hsTCRB v3.0 assay was used at survey level resolution to sequence the TRB variable region. A depth of roughly 35,000-55,000 T-cell genomes per sample was targeted for TRB sequencing. Pooled TRB libraries were sequenced on an Illumina MiSeq with a v3 150-cycle kit. The paper's data handling went like this. Repertoire analysis ran in R within a reproducible Nextflow workflow covering QC, data transformation and analysis. Custom analyses were implemented in LymphoSeq2, an R package for AIRR-Seq data exploration. After excluding several samples that yielded fewer than 5000 total TRB sequences, 150 to 200 HIV repertoires remained for analysis. Among the roughly 200 retained HIV repertoires, 55 to 65 were collected before ART initiation and 129 were collected after ART initiation. Repertoires were downsampled to 5000 TRB nucleotide sequences, and summary statistics were averaged over 100 downsampling iterations. TRB sequences were retained for analysis only if CDR3 regions of at least seven amino acids were present. Diversity was measured with a Shannon entropy-derived clonality score and the Gini coefficient. In the repertoire networks, any two of the top 5000 CDR3 amino acid sequences were connected whenever the two sequences differed by an edit distance of one. For TRB CDR3 amino acid sequences, GLIPH2 was used to predict antigen specificity groups and MHC restriction. CDR3 amino acid sequences were matched against VDJdb and McPAS-TCR to flag known CMV, EBV, HIV or tissue antigen associations. Pre-ART, post-ART and control groups were compared with Wilcoxon signed-rank tests and Holm-Bonferroni correction. This immuneACCESS table, as held by TCRdb, lists in-frame sequences with V and J called but not all clones. Of the missing ones, under half trace to an unresolved V gene in checked studies; the others have no known cause. Clone size and V and J calls were adopted from that table, with D and trimming inferred from the DNA. The sample data list about 32,000 clones, and 95% to 98% of these were observed just once. The ten top clones hold approximately 1.9% of the sample.

The CDR1 and CDR2 encoded by the germline V gene (reference sequence) are MNHNY and SVGAGI. Spanning cysteine to phenylalanine, the CDR3 consists of 13 amino acids. Of all the DNA, just the CDR3 is kept, 39 bases in frame from base 1. The paper's findings and limits, for the study overall: Expanded TRB clones identified before ART initiation dominated the repertoire at all time points, although this dominance fluctuated and declined in many PLHIV after ART. The samples were dated from the mid-2000s to the late 2010s, and the ART regimens that were used may be less effective than current ART regimens. Starting ART was linked to a significant rise in TRB diversity, yet even with long-term ART the diversity remained significantly lower than in transplant donor controls. No data were available on ART adherence, viral resistance or therapy changes, limiting inferences about post-ART repertoire changes. Because pre-ART samples had limited cell numbers, profiling was done on unsorted PBMC rather than on sorted CD4+ and CD8+ T cells. Owing to limited PBMC availability, only the TCR beta chain was sequenced, without alpha chain pairing. Narrower CDR3 length ranges were observed in HIV repertoires than in controls, and an antigen-experienced repertoire with only a slight naive shift after ART was suggested by the network structure.

The specimen comprised unsorted PBMCs, sampled 7.6 years after starting antiretroviral therapy. This clonotype originated in a man aged 25 to 40 with HIV. The chain is assembled from TRBV6-6 and TRBJ2-7, with a weak D call of TRBD1 (6 bases match). The DNA sequence follows: TGTGCCAGCAGTTATAATCTAGGGACACACCTACACTTC. This sequence encodes CASSYNLGTHLHF.